This T cell receptor (beta chain) stems from a study of cytomegalovirus exposure and HLA in healthy donors. There are 13 residues in the CDR3. Trimming took off 0 bases at V and 3 bases at J, with 6 bases between the two ends. Per germline, CDR1 LGHNA and CDR2 YNFKEQ. Study-wide findings and caveats: Per a later analysis, about 17,000 TCR beta sequences showed association with HLA alleles at 0.05 false discovery rate.

For this clone: The antigen is undetermined.

60 Vbeta and 13 Jbeta primers were used in PCR. Sequencing was performed with immunoSEQ multiplex PCR; in TCRdb, only in-frame clones are kept and a portion is missing. The sample lists more than 50,000 clones; 65% to 80% were seen once. The rearrangement joins TRBV4-2 to TRBJ2-7; D is unclear. The receptor comes from a female donor in good health and CMV-seronegative. The source material was PBMCs. CDR3 residues: CASSQESSYEQYF. The DNA of the CDR3 is TGTGCCAGCAGCCAAGAGTCTAGCTACGAGCAGTACTTC.